The T cell receptor beta chain under discussion was sequenced for a study of persistence of HIV-infected CD4 T cells. Overall study: Isolated cells were CMV- and HIV-1 Gag-responding CD4+ T cells. Suppressive ART had lasted a median of 8 years.

The immunoSEQ assay was version 4, run in survey mode. Repertoires were generated with immunoSEQ multiplex PCR, while TCRdb's copy carries only in-frame clones and drops some. The sample has over 60,000 clones; 65% to 75% are singletons. There are 16 residues in the CDR3. Germline V gene data show CDR1 as KGHSH and CDR2 as LQKENI. J was trimmed by 3 bases and V by 4 bases; bases with no gene match: 9. With respect to this clone: Its antigen is unidentified.

Cells were stimulated with overlapping HIV-1 Gag 15-mer peptides. Sorted nonresponding memory CD4+ T cells were CD40L-negative, CD69-negative, CD45RO-high. Inclusion required CMV-positive serology and CD4+ counts above 400 cells/uL. Study results and caveats: Degenerate expanded CDR3beta sequences were enriched among CMV- and Gag-responding cells.

The sequence came from an adult man with HIV who was CMV-seropositive. The input for sequencing was CD4+ T cells sorted from PBMCs after roughly 20-hour stimulation, taken from a patient who received antiretroviral therapy. This chain joins TRBV18 and TRBJ2-5; 9 positions match TRBD2. In DNA form, the CDR3 reads TGTGCCAGCTCACTCCGGACTAGCGCAAAAAAAGAGACCCAGTACTTC. This translates into CASSLRTSAKKETQYF.